The clone carrying this TCR beta chain was found a few times. Antigen specificity is unknown. The sample originates from a study of beta chain features in type 1 diabetes. The wider study: Healthy donors resembled patients in age, gender and cell yields.

The single heparinised draw taken from each donor contained roughly 100 mL of blood on average. The germline V gene encodes CDR1 MNHEY and CDR2 SVGAGI. Trimming shortened V by 2 bases and J by 8 bases, and 9 bases separated the two germline ends. The CDR3 runs 12 residues. Study conclusions and caveats: The VDJ junctions of type 1 diabetes patients carried fewer insertions and more deletions. Moderately but significantly shorter TCRB CDR3s were found in Type 1 diabetes patients in all four CD4+ subsets.

Reverse transcription of all isolated RNA meant that expressed TCRB transcripts were sequenced. The assay was immunoSEQ multiplex PCR, and TCRdb's table has in-frame clones only and misses some. The sample lists a few hundred thousand clones, approximately 31% occurring once. The chain is built from TRBV6-5 and TRBJ1-2; D perhaps matches TRBD1 (5 bases). The clonotype was recovered from a man aged 18 to 29 in good health. Material: naive CD4+ T cells from blood. In DNA form, the CDR3 reads TGTGCCAGCAGTTACAGGGGAGGAGGCTACACCTTC. The encoded protein is CASSYRGGGYTF.